This TCR beta chain was identified in a study of blood T cell repertoires in COVID-19. The overall study: Acute-phase and convalescent COVID-19 samples originated in the United States, Italy and Spain. PBMCs, B-cell-depleted T cells, or T cells were the source of the cDNA or gDNA that made up the material.

This CDR3 region has 15 residues. Germline V gene data show CDR1 as MDHEN and CDR2 as SYDVKM. V gave up 3 bases and J gave up 2 bases; unmatched junction bases: 5. Original data processing: Cell counts per sample came from amplifying reference gene primers. This table comes from immunoSEQ multiplex PCR, and its TCRdb copy is limited to in-frame clones, with some not included. For V, J and clone size, that table is used; D and trimming come from the DNA. The sample records 120,000 or so clones, roughly 82% being singletons. Sequenced input: peripheral blood. This clonotype originated in an older woman with acute or convalescent COVID-19. This chain uses TRBV28 with TRBJ1-2; 8 bases agree with TRBD1. Here the CDR3 reads CASSLSDRENYGYTF. CDR3 DNA: TGTGCCAGCAGTTTGTCGGACAGGGAGAACTATGGCTACACCTTC.